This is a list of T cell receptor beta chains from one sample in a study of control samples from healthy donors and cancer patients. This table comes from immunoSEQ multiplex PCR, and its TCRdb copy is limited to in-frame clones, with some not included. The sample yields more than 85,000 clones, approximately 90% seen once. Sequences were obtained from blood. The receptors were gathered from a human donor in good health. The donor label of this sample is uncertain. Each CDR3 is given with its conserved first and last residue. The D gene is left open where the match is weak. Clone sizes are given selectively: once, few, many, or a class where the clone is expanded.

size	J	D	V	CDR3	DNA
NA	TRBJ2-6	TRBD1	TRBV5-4	CASRRVQGADGANVLTF	TGTGCCAGCAGGCGGGTGCAGGGGGCAGATGGGGCCAACGTCCTGACTTTC
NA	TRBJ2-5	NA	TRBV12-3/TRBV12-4	CASSLGGLETQYF	TGTGCCAGCAGTTTAGGTGGGTTGGAGACCCAGTACTTC
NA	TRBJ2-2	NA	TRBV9	CASSGDTQNTGELFF	TGTGCCAGCAGCGGGGATACACAGAACACCGGGGAGCTGTTTTTT
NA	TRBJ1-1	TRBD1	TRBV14	CASSQTGGWSEAFF	TGTGCCAGCAGCCAAACAGGGGGCTGGTCTGAAGCTTTCTTT
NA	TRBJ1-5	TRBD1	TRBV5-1	CASSPGGQIFQPQHF	TGCGCCAGCAGCCCTGGGGGACAGATTTTTCAGCCCCAGCATTTT
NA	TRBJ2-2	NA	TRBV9	CASSVGQSGELFF	TGTGCCAGCAGCGTAGGTCAGTCCGGGGAGCTGTTTTTT
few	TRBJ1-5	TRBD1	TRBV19	CASSVDREGQPQHF	TGTGCCAGTAGTGTCGACAGGGAGGGTCAGCCCCAGCATTTT
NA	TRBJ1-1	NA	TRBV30	CAWRDPRVWDTEAFF	TGTGCCTGGAGAGACCCCAGGGTTTGGGACACTGAAGCTTTCTTT
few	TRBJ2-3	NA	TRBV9	CASSDTRGDTQYF	TGTGCCAGCAGCGACACAAGGGGAGATACGCAGTATTTT
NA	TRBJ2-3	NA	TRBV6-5	CASSDRRVPDTQYF	TGTGCCAGCAGCGATCGCAGGGTTCCAGATACGCAGTATTTT
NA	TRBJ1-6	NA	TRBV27	CASSPYSDSPLHF	TGTGCCAGCAGTCCATACAGCGATTCACCCCTCCACTTT
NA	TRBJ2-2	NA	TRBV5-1	CASSLGYTGTTGELFF	TGCGCCAGCAGCTTAGGGTACACAGGAACCACCGGGGAGCTGTTTTTT
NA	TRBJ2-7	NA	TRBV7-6	CASSQGIDRYEQYF	TGTGCCAGCAGTCAGGGGATTGACCGCTACGAGCAGTACTTC
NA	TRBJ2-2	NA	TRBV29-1	CSVGASPNTGELFF	TGCAGCGTGGGGGCCTCCCCGAACACCGGGGAGCTGTTTTTT
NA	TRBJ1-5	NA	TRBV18	CASSPLEHQPQHF	TGTGCCAGCTCACCCTTGGAGCATCAGCCCCAGCATTTT
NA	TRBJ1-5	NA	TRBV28	CASSFLGQIFNQPQHF	TGTGCCAGCAGTTTTCTGGGACAAATCTTCAATCAGCCCCAGCATTTT
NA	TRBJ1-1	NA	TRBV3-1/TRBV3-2	CASSQDHPAPGYEAFF	TGTGCCAGCAGCCAAGATCATCCGGCACCAGGTTATGAAGCTTTCTTT
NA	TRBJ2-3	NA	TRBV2	CASTLEGGGRDTQYF	TGTGCCAGCACCCTAGAGGGAGGAGGCCGGGATACGCAGTATTTT
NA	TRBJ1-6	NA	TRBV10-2	CASTGTHNSPLHF	TGCGCCAGCACAGGGACCCATAATTCACCCCTCCACTTT
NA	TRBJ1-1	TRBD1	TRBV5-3	CARGGQGADRTEAFF	TGTGCCAGAGGGGGACAGGGGGCCGATAGGACTGAAGCTTTCTTT
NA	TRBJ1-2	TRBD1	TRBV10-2	CASSGQGIDGYTF	TGCGCCAGCAGTGGACAGGGGATCGATGGCTACACCTTC
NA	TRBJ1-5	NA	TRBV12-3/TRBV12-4	CASSFESNQPQHF	TGTGCCAGCAGTTTTGAGAGCAATCAGCCCCAGCATTTT
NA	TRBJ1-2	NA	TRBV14	CASSQDGRVNYGYTF	TGTGCCAGCAGCCAAGATGGGAGGGTTAACTATGGCTACACCTTC
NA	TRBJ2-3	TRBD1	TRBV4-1	CASSWGQTNKDTQYF	TGCGCCAGCAGTTGGGGACAGACAAATAAAGATACGCAGTATTTT
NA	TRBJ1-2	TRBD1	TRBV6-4	CASSDGQGLNYGYTF	TGTGCCAGCAGTGACGGACAGGGGCTTAACTATGGCTACACCTTC
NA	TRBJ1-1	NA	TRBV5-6	CASSPYGRGGTEAFF	TGTGCCAGCAGCCCGTATGGCAGGGGCGGCACTGAAGCTTTCTTT
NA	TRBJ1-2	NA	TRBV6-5	CASRPAAGSYGYTF	TGTGCCAGCAGACCCGCGGCAGGGAGCTATGGCTACACCTTC
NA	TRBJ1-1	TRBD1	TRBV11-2	CASSTDRAAEAFF	TGTGCCAGCAGCACAGACAGGGCCGCTGAAGCTTTCTTT
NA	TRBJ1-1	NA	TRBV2	CASSEEVGGLEAFF	TGTGCCAGCAGTGAAGAGGTCGGGGGGCTGGAAGCTTTCTTT
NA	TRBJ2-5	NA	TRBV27	CASSLFSRETQYF	TGTGCCAGCAGTTTATTTTCGCGAGAGACCCAGTACTTC
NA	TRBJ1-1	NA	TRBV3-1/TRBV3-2	CASSLGGGWGTEAFF	TGTGCCAGCAGCCTTGGCGGGGGGTGGGGCACTGAAGCTTTCTTT
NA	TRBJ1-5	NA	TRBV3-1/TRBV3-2	CASSPGGNQPQHF	TGTGCCAGCAGCCCTGGGGGGAATCAGCCCCAGCATTTT
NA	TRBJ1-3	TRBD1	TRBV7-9	CASSLETGDEGTIYF	TGTGCCAGCAGCTTAGAGACAGGGGATGAGGGCACCATATATTTT
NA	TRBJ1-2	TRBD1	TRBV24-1	CATSDNAVPGTGGDGYTF	TGTGCCACCAGTGATAACGCCGTGCCCGGGACAGGGGGCGATGGCTACACCTTC
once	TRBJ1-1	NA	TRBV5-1	CASSLSGYTEAFF	TGCGCCAGCAGCTTGAGCGGGTACACTGAAGCTTTCTTT
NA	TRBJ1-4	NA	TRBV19	CASSIGREKLFF	TGTGCCAGTAGTATTGGGCGTGAAAAACTGTTTTTT
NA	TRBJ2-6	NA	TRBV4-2	CASSQEKSSGANVLTF	TGTGCCAGCAGCCAGGAGAAGTCCTCTGGGGCCAACGTCCTGACTTTC
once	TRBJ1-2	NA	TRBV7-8	CASSAGGQGQGGYTF	TGTGCCAGCAGCGCCGGAGGGCAGGGCCAGGGGGGCTACACCTTC
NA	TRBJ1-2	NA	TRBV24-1	CATSDDGYYGYTF	TGTGCCACCAGTGACGACGGCTACTATGGCTACACCTTC
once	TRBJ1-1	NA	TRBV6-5	CASRVLFREGQAFF	TGTGCCAGCAGGGTACTATTTCGTGAGGGGCAAGCTTTCTTT
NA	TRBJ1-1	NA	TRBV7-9	CASSFRASNTEAFF	TGTGCCAGCAGCTTCAGGGCTTCGAACACTGAAGCTTTCTTT
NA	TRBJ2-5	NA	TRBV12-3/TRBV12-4	CASSLRETQYF	TGTGCCAGCAGTTTACGAGAGACCCAGTACTTC
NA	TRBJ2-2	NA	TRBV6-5	CASSFMAAGTGELFF	TGTGCCAGCAGTTTTATGGCAGCGGGCACCGGGGAGCTGTTTTTT
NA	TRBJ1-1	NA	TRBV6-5	CASRGGEAFF	TGTGCCAGCAGAGGGGGTGAAGCTTTCTTT
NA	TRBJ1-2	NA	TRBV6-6	CASSYSRPTDYGYTF	TGTGCCAGCAGTTACTCGAGGCCGACTGACTATGGCTACACCTTC
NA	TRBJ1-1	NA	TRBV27	CASSYEGPGRAFF	TGTGCCAGCAGTTACGAAGGGCCGGGGCGAGCTTTCTTT